The next 21 T cell receptor beta chains were all read from a single sample in a study of blood T cell repertoires in COVID-19. TCRdb keeps only in-frame clones here, not all; method: immunoSEQ multiplex PCR. The sample yields over 300,000 clones, 90% seen once. Sequences were obtained from peripheral blood. Receptors originate from a man younger than 30 with active or convalescent COVID-19.

The sample holds a few counts of this clone. This sample also contains other DNA sequences that code for the same CDR3. The chain employs TRBV10-3 and TRBJ1-1; the D is unclear. Trimming removed 3 bases at V and 0 bases at J, with 5 bases between. CDR3 length equals 13 residues. Germline assignment: CDR1 ENHRY and CDR2 SYGVKD. CDR3 DNA sequence: TGTGCCATCAGTGAAGGAGTGAACACTGAAGCTTTCTTT. Its translation: CAISEGVNTEAFF.

This chain joins TRBV4-1 and TRBJ1-5, with no clear D. This CDR3 has 15 amino acids. Germline-derived CDR1 and CDR2 are MGHRA and YSYEKL. Trimming removed 4 bases from V and 3 bases from J, with 13 bases in between. The CDR3 here is CASSPTPGNNQPQHF. The CDR3 DNA reads as TGCGCCAGCAGCCCGACCCCAGGTAACAATCAGCCCCAGCATTTT.

As concerns this clone: Germline is not matched at one junction end, which may reflect a read error. CDR3 region: CASSPGIGGRNQPQHF. In DNA form, the CDR3 reads TGTGCTAGCAGCCCGGGGATCGGTGGCCGCAATCAGCCCCAGCATTTT. V usage is TRBV7-7 and J usage is TRBJ1-5; D ambiguous. Germline V gives CDR1 SSHAT, CDR2 FNYEAQ (reference sequence). The CDR3 has 16 amino acids. The whole variable domain, filled in from reference TRBV7-7 and TRBJ1-5, reads GAGVSQSPRYKVTKRGQDVTLRCDPISSHATLYWYQQALGQGPEFLTYFNYEAQPDKSGLPSDRFSAERPEGSISTLTIQRTEQRDSAMYRCASSPGIGGRNQPQHFGDGTRLSIL.

This chain links TRBV20-1 with TRBJ2-1; D remains unclear. The ends were cut back, 6 bases at V and 7 bases at J, with 10 bases in the middle. The length of the CDR3 is 11 residues. In germline, CDR1 is DFQATT, CDR2 SNEGSKA (reference sequence). CDR3 coding DNA: TGCAGTGCCCCTAATATGAATGAGCAGTTCTTC. Its translation: CSAPNMNEQFF.

This clone was counted only a few times. V usage is TRBV6-6 and J usage is TRBJ1-5, with D unclear. In germline, CDR1 is MNHNY, CDR2 SVGAGI (reference sequence). V lost 0 bases and J lost 1, with 7 bases in between. The CDR3 length is 15 residues. DNA for the CDR3: TGTGCCAGCAGTTACTCGATGGCAAGCAATCAGCCCCAGCATTTT. It encodes CASSYSMASNQPQHF.

The CDR3 is CASSAGGTEAFF. The CDR3 bases are TGTGCCAGCAGTGCGGGTGGGACTGAAGCTTTCTTT. The chain is built from TRBV27 and TRBJ1-1; D is uncertain. From germline, CDR1 is MNHEY and CDR2 SMNVEV (reference sequence). The CDR3 consists of 12 residues. V was trimmed by 5 bases and J by 5 bases, leaving 9 bases between them.

The rearrangement links TRBV27 to TRBJ1-4, with 12 nucleotides matching TRBD1. Germline values: CDR1 MNHEY, CDR2 SMNVEV (reference sequence). J was trimmed by 6 bases and V by 0 bases; bases with no gene match: 2. This CDR3 has 16 amino acids. The CDR3 region is CASSLSGQGAYEKLFF. The CDR3 DNA reads TGTGCCAGCAGTTTATCGGGACAGGGGGCATATGAAAAACTGTTTTTT.

V is TRBV19 and J is TRBJ2-6, with TRBD1 matching over 9 bases. Per germline, CDR1 LNHDA and CDR2 SQIVND (reference sequence). CDR3 length: 17 amino acids. V lost 11 bases to trimming and J lost 4 bases; unmatched junction nucleotides: 15. Here the CDR3 reads CAGSPGQGVLGANVLTF. The CDR3 DNA sequence: TGTGCCGGCTCTCCGGGACAGGGTGTGTTGGGGGCCAACGTCCTGACTTTC.

This chain links TRBV28 with TRBJ2-5, with D possibly being TRBD2 (6 bases). CDR1 is MDHEN, CDR2 SYDVKM, per germline. V was cut by 0 bases and J by 2 bases, with 13 bases left in between. The CDR3 spans 16 residues. Here the CDR3 reads CASSLWSSSVQETQYF. The CDR3 region has the DNA TGTGCCAGCAGTTTATGGTCGTCTAGCGTGCAAGAGACCCAGTACTTC.

The chain employs TRBV29-1 and TRBJ2-7; D is possibly TRBD2 (5 bases). Trimming removed 2 bases at V and 0 bases at J, with 14 bases between. Germline V gene sequence: CDR1 SQVTM, CDR2 ANQGSEA. The CDR3 runs 15 residues. CDR3 nucleotides: TGCAGCGTTGAATCCCCGCTAGGGAGCTCCTACGAGCAGTACTTC. Its translation is CSVESPLGSSYEQYF.

A few counts support this clone. This sequence joins TRBV24-1 and TRBJ2-1, with D tentatively TRBD2 (6 bases). The CDR3 length is 13 residues. The V and J ends lost 7 bases and 4 bases respectively, with 10 bases between them. Germline values: CDR1 KGHDR, CDR2 SFDVKD. Here the CDR3 reads CATSAGLYNEQFF. The CDR3 DNA sequence: TGTGCCACCAGCGCGGGACTTTACAATGAGCAGTTCTTC.

The chain employs TRBV7-3 and TRBJ2-1; tentative D call: TRBD1 (5 bases). The CDR3 consists of 13 residues. From germline, CDR1 is SGHTA and CDR2 FQGTGA. Trimming shortened V by 3 bases and J by 7 bases, and 10 bases separated the two germline ends. The CDR3 nucleotides read TGTGCCAGCAGCTTCTCTCAGGGAAATGAGCAGTTCTTC. Its protein is CASSFSQGNEQFF.

V gene TRBV2 combines with J gene TRBJ2-7, with D possibly TRBD2 on 6 matching bases. V lost 8 bases and J lost 1, with 15 bases in between. The length of the CDR3 is 14 residues. Germline CDR1 reads SNHLY; CDR2 reads FYNNEI. CDR3 nucleotides: TGTGCCAGCGGGGAGGAAGGACGGTCCTACGAGCAGTACTTC. Translation: CASGEEGRSYEQYF.

The chain has TRBV14 and TRBJ2-7, with 9 bases fitting TRBD2. Germline CDR1 is SGHDN and CDR2 is FVKESK. The CDR3 is 15 amino acids. With 4 bases clipped from V and 5 bases from J, the junction kept 9 bases outside the gene matches. The CDR3 spells CASSRAGGPSDEQYF. CDR3 DNA sequence: TGTGCCAGCAGCCGGGCGGGAGGGCCCAGCGACGAGCAGTACTTC.

V gene TRBV27 combines with J gene TRBJ2-1; 13 nucleotides agree with TRBD2. The V gene's germline CDR1 is MNHEY and CDR2 SMNVEV (reference sequence). The CDR3 totals 17 residues. V lost 5 bases and J lost 7; bases outside the gene matches: 11. CDR3 region: CASSPPHGTSGTNEQFF. DNA for the CDR3: TGTGCCAGCAGTCCCCCCCACGGGACTAGCGGGACGAATGAGCAGTTCTTC.

This chain uses TRBV11-2 with TRBJ2-1; a weak D match, TRBD2 (5 bases). Between the trimmed V and J ends, which lost 3 bases and 8 bases, there was a span of 17 bases. Germline-derived CDR1 and CDR2 are SGHAT and FQNNGV. The CDR3 covers 15 residues. CDR3 sequence reads: CASSFLAGPLDEQFF. DNA of the CDR3: TGTGCCAGCAGCTTTCTTGCGGGCCCCCTTGATGAGCAGTTCTTC.

The genes are TRBV25-1 and TRBJ1-6; D call uncertain. The V end was cut by 4 bases, the J end by 10 bases, with 17 bases between. Germline V CDR1 and CDR2: MGHDK, SYGVNS. This CDR3 has 15 amino acids. This CDR3 reads CASSVSRLGNSPLHF. The CDR3 DNA reads TGTGCCAGCAGTGTTAGTAGACTAGGGAACTCACCCCTCCACTTT. The complete variable domain, with remaining parts taken from reference TRBV25-1 and TRBJ1-6, reads EADIYQTPRYLVIGTGKKITLECSQTMGHDKMYWYQQDPGMELHLIHYSYGVNSTEKGDLSSESTVSRIRTEHFPLTLESARPSHTSQYLCASSVSRLGNSPLHFGNGTRLTVT.

The chain links TRBV19 to TRBJ1-5; 10 positions agree with TRBD1. The CDR3 is 22 residues long. Germline V lookup: CDR1 LNHDA, CDR2 SQIVND (reference sequence). V was pared by 3 bases and J by 4 bases, with 24 bases of the junction left unmatched. CDR3 sequence: CASSIASYLPWDRGPGNQPQHF. The DNA of the CDR3 is TGTGCCAGTAGTATCGCCTCTTATTTGCCGTGGGACAGGGGACCTGGAAATCAGCCCCAGCATTTT.

The rearrangement joins TRBV7-9 to TRBJ1-6; no clear D. Germline lookup yields CDR1 SEHNR and CDR2 FQNEAQ (reference sequence). V was shortened by 6 bases and J by 7 bases, with 7 bases between the two germline ends. The CDR3 consists of 12 residues. CDR3 bases: TGTGCCAGCAGGACTATCAATTCACCCCTCCACTTT. It specifies CASRTINSPLHF.

The chain combines TRBV7-9 with TRBJ1-4; tentative D call: TRBD1 (6 bases). This CDR3 contains 14 residues. Trimming stripped 1 base from V and 7 bases from J, with 10 bases between. Germline V CDR1 and CDR2: SEHNR, FQNEAQ (reference sequence). CDR3 in amino acids: CASSLGQASEKLFF. The CDR3 bases are TGTGCCAGCAGCTTAGGACAGGCAAGTGAAAAACTGTTTTTT.

This chain uses TRBV4-1 with TRBJ2-3; D call uncertain. Germline assignment: CDR1 MGHRA and CDR2 YSYEKL. V was shortened by 1 base and J by 0 bases, with 8 bases between the two germline ends. CDR3 length equals 15 residues. CDR3 in amino acids: CASSQVEESTDTQYF. The CDR3, as DNA: TGCGCCAGCAGCCAAGTAGAGGAGAGCACAGATACGCAGTATTTT.